One sample yielded the 10 T cell receptor beta chains listed below, sequenced in a study of identical twins (TCRdb year 2016). Libraries were constructed by 5' RACE. The data were produced on an Illumina HiSeq 2000. TCRdb ran its own pipeline on the public reads, namely fastp trimming at Q25 and MiXCR clone calling, and kept in-frame beta chains. Rows are combined by CDR3 protein, so each entry shows the most common genes and DNA. A total of approximately 220,000 distinct CDR3 sequences appear in this sample, 6% to 9% of them only once. 1.9% of the sample is in the top ten clones. The same data also contributed to another study, on yellow fever vaccine responses in identical twins.

Sequences were obtained from memory (CD45RO+) T cells sorted from blood. The cell subset or site label here, explained by the study, means: CD45RO+ enriched T cells. All receptors come from a young woman in good health.

The chain carries TRBV2 and TRBJ2-1; TRBD2 agrees at 7 bases. Germline V gene sequence: CDR1 SNHLY, CDR2 FYNNEI. The CDR3 totals 16 residues. V lost 4 bases and J lost 4; bases outside the gene matches: 10. CDR3 sequence reads: CASSVISGGRYNEQFF. The CDR3 DNA reads as TGTGCCAGCAGTGTAATATCGGGGGGTCGGTACAATGAGCAGTTCTTC. The full variable domain, its missing parts supplied by reference TRBV2 and TRBJ2-1, is EPEVTQTPSHQVTQMGQEVILRCVPISNHLYFYWYRQILGQKVEFLVSFYNNEISEKSEIFDDQFSVERPDGSNFTLKIRSTKLEDSAMYFCASSVISGGRYNEQFFGPGTRLTVL.

The table lists this clonotype with many counts. V and J are TRBV6-5 and TRBJ2-1; 11 bases fit TRBD2. The CDR3 contains 15 residues. In germline, CDR1 is MNHEY, CDR2 SVGAGI. J lost 8 bases, V lost 4 bases, and 7 bases had no gene match. The CDR3 DNA is TGTGCCAGCAGTTCCCGACTAGCGGGGATCTATGAGCAGTTCTTC. This encodes CASSSRLAGIYEQFF.

There are many counts of this clonotype. This chain connects TRBV5-1 to TRBJ2-7, with 13 bases identical to TRBD2. Trimming removed 4 bases from V and 5 bases from J; junction bases left unmatched: 3. Germline loops: CDR1 SGHRS, CDR2 YFSETQ. The CDR3 totals 14 residues. CDR3: CASSIGTSGNEQYF. In nucleotides, the CDR3 is TGCGCCAGCAGCATAGGGACTAGCGGGAACGAGCAGTACTTC.

The gene calls are TRBV4-2 and TRBJ2-5; possibly TRBD2 for D (6 bases). Germline V gene sequence: CDR1 LGHNA, CDR2 YNFKEQ. The ends were cut back, 0 bases at V and 0 bases at J, with 11 bases in the middle. The CDR3 length is 16 residues. The DNA for the CDR3 is TGTGCCAGCAGCCAAGAGGATGGGGGGTACCAAGAGACCCAGTACTTC. Translation gives CASSQEDGGYQETQYF.

This chain joins TRBV12-3 or TRBV12-4 and TRBJ2-5; possibly TRBD1 or TRBD2 for D (5 bases each). V lost 2 bases and J 1 base, leaving 14 bases between the germline ends. The CDR3 has 16 amino acids. The CDR3 loop is CASSLRQGRGQETQYF. As DNA, the CDR3 is TGTGCCAGCAGTTTAAGGCAGGGACGAGGCCAAGAGACCCAGTACTTC.

This chain links TRBV12-3 or TRBV12-4 with TRBJ2-7; maybe TRBD1 (6 bases). This CDR3 contains 11 residues. The V and J ends lost 6 bases and 6 bases respectively, with 9 bases between them. The CDR3 nucleotides read TGTGCCAGCAGGGCAGGGGTCGAGCAGTACTTC. Encoded protein: CASRAGVEQYF.

This clonotype was seen repeatedly, ten times or more. This chain connects TRBV20-1 to TRBJ2-3; 11 nucleotides line up with TRBD2. V was pared by 5 bases and J by 2 bases, with 6 bases of the junction left unmatched. Germline values: CDR1 DFQATT, CDR2 SNEGSKA (reference sequence). The CDR3 is made up of 15 amino acids. CDR3 DNA: TGCAGTGCTGCCCGACTAGCGGGGTACACAGATACGCAGTATTTT. It translates to CSAARLAGYTDTQYF.

This clonotype was counted ten times or more. The CDR3 reads CSARTSGSYNEQFF. The CDR3 DNA follows: TGCAGTGCTAGGACTAGCGGGAGTTACAATGAGCAGTTCTTC. This chain links TRBV20-1 with TRBJ2-1; 12 bases are shared with TRBD2. With V trimmed by 3 bases and J by 4 bases, 1 base remained unmatched. The germline V gene has CDR1 DFQATT and CDR2 SNEGSKA (reference sequence). The CDR3 runs 14 residues.

V is TRBV5-6 and J is TRBJ2-1, with a weak D call TRBD2 (6 bases). V lost 4 bases and J lost 9, with 23 bases in between. CDR1 is SGHDT and CDR2 is YYEEEE in the germline V gene. This CDR3 spans 16 amino acids. The CDR3 DNA follows: TGTGCCAGCAGCCTGGAGGGGTGGGTCCCTGCGCGTGAGCAGTTCTTC. Translated: CASSLEGWVPAREQFF.

The sample holds many counts of this clonotype. The chain recombines TRBV20-1 with TRBJ2-5, with 8 bases that match TRBD1. Looked up from germline, CDR1 is DFQATT and CDR2 is SNEGSKA (reference sequence). J gave up 5 bases and V 3 bases, and 8 bases lay outside the gene matches. The length of the CDR3 is 14 residues. CDR3 amino acids: CSASDRGTRETQYF. CDR3 DNA: TGCAGTGCTAGTGACAGGGGAACGAGGGAGACCCAGTACTTC.